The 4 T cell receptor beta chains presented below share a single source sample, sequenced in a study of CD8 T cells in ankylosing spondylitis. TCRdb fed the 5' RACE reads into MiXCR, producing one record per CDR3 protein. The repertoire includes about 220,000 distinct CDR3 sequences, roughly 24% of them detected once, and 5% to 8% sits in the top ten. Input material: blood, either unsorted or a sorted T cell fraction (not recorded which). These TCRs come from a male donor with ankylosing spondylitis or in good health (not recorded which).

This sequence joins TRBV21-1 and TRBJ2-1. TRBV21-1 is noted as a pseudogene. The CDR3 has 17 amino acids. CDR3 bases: TGTGCCAGCAGCAAAGAGGCGGTGGACAGCTCCTACAATGAGCAGTTCTTC. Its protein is CASSKEAVDSSYNEQFF.

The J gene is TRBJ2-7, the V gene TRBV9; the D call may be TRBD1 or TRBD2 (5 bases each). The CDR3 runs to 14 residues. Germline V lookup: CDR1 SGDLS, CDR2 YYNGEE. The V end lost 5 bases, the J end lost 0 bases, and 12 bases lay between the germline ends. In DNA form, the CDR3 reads TGTGCCAGCAGTTGGGACGCGGGCTCCTACGAGCAGTACTTC. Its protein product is CASSWDAGSYEQYF.

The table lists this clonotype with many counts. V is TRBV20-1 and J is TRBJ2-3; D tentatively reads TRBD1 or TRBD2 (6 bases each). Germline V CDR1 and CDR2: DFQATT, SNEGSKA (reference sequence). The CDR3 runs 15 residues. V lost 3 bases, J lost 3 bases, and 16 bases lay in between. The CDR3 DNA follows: TGCAGTGCTAGTTACGGGGGCGCGGGTACAGATACGCAGTATTTT. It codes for CSASYGGAGTDTQYF.

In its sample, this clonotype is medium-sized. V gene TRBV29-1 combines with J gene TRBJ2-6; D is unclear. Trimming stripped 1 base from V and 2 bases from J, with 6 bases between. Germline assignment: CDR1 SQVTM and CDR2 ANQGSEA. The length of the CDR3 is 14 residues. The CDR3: CSVEGGTGANVLTF. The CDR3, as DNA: TGCAGCGTTGAAGGAGGAACTGGGGCCAACGTCCTGACTTTC.